This T cell receptor beta chain was identified in a study of T-cell reconstitution after alpha-beta-depleted transplantation in children. The library targeted TCRbeta and was prepared with unique molecular identifiers. TCRdb reprocessed the PCR reads with MiXCR, giving one entry per CDR3 protein. The table includes more than 450,000 distinct CDR3 sequences, about a sixth detected once. V lost 6 bases and J lost 2, with 10 bases in between. The CDR3 runs 13 residues. The source is a human donor who donated a stem cell graft to a child with acute lymphoblastic leukemia. V is TRBV12-3 or TRBV12-4 and J is TRBJ1-1, with D perhaps TRBD1 (6 bases). Here the sequenced sample was PBMCs from the stem cell graft donor, taken from the stem cell graft. The CDR3 bases are TGTGCCAGCAGAGGGACACTTAACACTGAAGCTTTCTTT. The encoded protein is CASRGTLNTEAFF.